A single TCR beta chain is shown here with its context. The target antigen is unknown. This entry comes from a study of T cell responses to AZD1222 COVID-19 vaccine. The CDR3 runs to 11 residues. Trimming pared 6 bases from V and 6 bases from J, leaving 11 bases between. Germline-derived CDR1 and CDR2 are DFQATT and SNEGSKA (reference sequence). Findings and caveats of the study: Reportedly, nearly half the spike-specific TCRs target unmutated variant regions. Donors, mostly white British, included more females; clonal diversity was possibly underestimated. Recipients of two AZD1222 doses showed rising Spike-specific TCR breadth and depth. Spike was spanned by vaccine-associated CD4 TCRs, with dominance at 160-218 and 743-854.

Some clones are missing from TCRdb's copy, which holds only in-frame ones; the method was immunoSEQ multiplex PCR. The sample records some 140,000 clones, about 92% being singletons. The genes are TRBV20-1 and TRBJ1-2, with D uncertain. The source material was peripheral blood, sampled on day 0 of AZD1222 vaccination. This TCR came from an adult in good health. The CDR3 DNA reads as TGCAGTGCCGATAGGGCGGATGGCTACACCTTC. The encoded protein is CSADRADGYTF.